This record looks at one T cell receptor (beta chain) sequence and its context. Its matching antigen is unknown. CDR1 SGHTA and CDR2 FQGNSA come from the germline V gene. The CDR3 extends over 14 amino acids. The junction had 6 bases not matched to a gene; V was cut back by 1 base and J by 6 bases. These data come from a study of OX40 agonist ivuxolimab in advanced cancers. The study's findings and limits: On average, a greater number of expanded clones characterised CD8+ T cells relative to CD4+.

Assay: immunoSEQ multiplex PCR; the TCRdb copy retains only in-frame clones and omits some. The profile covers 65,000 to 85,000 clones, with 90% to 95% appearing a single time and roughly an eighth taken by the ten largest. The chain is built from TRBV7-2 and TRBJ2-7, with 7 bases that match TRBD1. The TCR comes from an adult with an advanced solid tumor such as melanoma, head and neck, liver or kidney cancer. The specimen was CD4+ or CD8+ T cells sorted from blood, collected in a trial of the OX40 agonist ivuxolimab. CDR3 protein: CASSLGAGGSEQYF. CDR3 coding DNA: TGTGCCAGCAGCTTAGGCGCAGGGGGATCCGAGCAGTACTTC.